Presented here are 27 T cell receptor beta chains from one specimen sequenced in a study of shared T cell receptors in the human thymus. Using immunoSEQ multiplex PCR, the repertoire was profiled, and TCRdb retains in-frame clones only, with some absent. The sample lists roughly 560,000 clones, approximately 78% occurring once. The sample was also linked to a second study, of human thymus T cells.

The sample consisted of thymocytes. These receptor sequences come from a boy in the first two years of life with a congenital heart defect.

The chain carries TRBV30 and TRBJ2-5; TRBD2 might be the D (6 bases). CDR3 size: 13 residues. CDR1 and CDR2 (germline): GTSNPN, SVGIG (reference sequence). V was clipped by 2 bases and J by 1 base, with 8 bases between them. Here the CDR3 reads CAWSRLVQETQYF. The CDR3 nucleotides read TGTGCCTGGAGTCGACTAGTCCAAGAGACCCAGTACTTC.

In its sample, this clone was seen once. The rearrangement links TRBV6-1 to TRBJ1-2; 8 bases agree with TRBD1. CDR3 size: 13 residues. J lost 7 bases, V lost 9 bases, and 10 bases had no gene match. The V gene's germline CDR1 is MNHNS and CDR2 SASEGT. CDR3 nucleotide sequence: TGTGCCAGTCAGAGGACAGGGAATCCTGGCTACACCTTC. Protein: CASQRTGNPGYTF.

The chain has TRBV4-3 and TRBJ2-2; no reliable D call. V was clipped by 0 bases and J by 3 bases, with 14 bases between them. The CDR3 loop spans 17 amino acids. Germline V lookup: CDR1 LGHNA, CDR2 YSLEER. CDR3 amino acids: CASSQDLRNKHTGELFF. In DNA, the CDR3 is TGCGCCAGCAGCCAAGATCTGAGGAACAAACACACCGGGGAGCTGTTTTTT.

This clone has only a few counts. The chain carries TRBV7-9 and TRBJ1-2, with 10 bases fitting TRBD1. Germline-derived CDR1 and CDR2 are SEHNR and FQNEAQ (reference sequence). Losses at the gene ends were 5 bases for V and 8 bases for J; bases not matched to a gene: 8. This CDR3 is 14 amino acids long. CDR3 in amino acids: CASSTRQGAKGYTF. The CDR3 region has the DNA TGTGCCAGCAGCACTCGACAGGGGGCGAAAGGCTACACCTTC.

The chain combines TRBV4-1 with TRBJ2-3; D might be TRBD2 (5 bases). The V end lost 5 bases, the J end lost 3 bases, and 33 bases lay between the germline ends. CDR1 is MGHRA, CDR2 YSYEKL, per germline. This CDR3 region has 21 residues. CDR3 sequence: CASSSSGDGQEVEPRTDTQYF. CDR3 in DNA: TGCGCCAGCAGCTCAAGTGGAGATGGCCAGGAGGTAGAGCCCAGGACAGATACGCAGTATTTT.

The chain employs TRBV7-9 and TRBJ2-7; D may be TRBD1 (8 bases). This CDR3 has 16 residues. Trimming stripped 7 bases from V and 6 bases from J, with 25 bases between. Germline CDR1 is SEHNR and CDR2 is FQNEAQ (reference sequence). CDR3 in DNA: TGTGCCAGCATCCCACTTCCCACAGGGGGGGACGGCGAGCAGTACTTC. Amino acids: CASIPLPTGGDGEQYF.

This chain links TRBV15 with TRBJ2-4; unclear D gene. With 5 bases removed from V and 0 bases from J, the gap between germline ends came to 8 bases. Germline CDR1 LNHNV, CDR2 YYDKDF (reference sequence). There are 14 residues in the CDR3. CDR3 region: CATSRGVAKNIQYF. The CDR3 DNA follows: TGTGCCACCAGCCGAGGAGTAGCCAAAAACATTCAGTACTTC.

The chain employs TRBV4-3 and TRBJ2-1; perhaps TRBD2 as D (6 bases). CDR1 is LGHNA, CDR2 YSLEER, per germline. CDR3 length equals 15 residues. Trimming removed 3 bases at V and 6 bases at J, with 15 bases between. In DNA form, the CDR3 reads TGCGCCAGCAGCCAGGATGCACGGGGGAGCAATGAGCAGTTCTTC. This gives the protein CASSQDARGSNEQFF.

This chain links TRBV5-1 with TRBJ1-2; D gene unclear. Trimming cost V 0 bases and J 8 bases, with 17 bases left between them. This CDR3 comprises 15 residues. The V gene's germline CDR1 is SGHRS and CDR2 YFSETQ. The DNA for the CDR3 is TGCGCCAGCAGCTTGGCGGAGAAAGAACCGCGGGGCTACACCTTC. It is translated as CASSLAEKEPRGYTF.

This clone was seen once. The V and J genes are TRBV13 and TRBJ2-7; 10 bases align to TRBD2. Germline CDR1 is PRHDT and CDR2 is FYEKMQ (reference sequence). This CDR3 has 15 amino acids. V was clipped by 3 bases and J by 2 bases; unmatched bases: 4. Here the CDR3 DNA reads TGTGCCAGCAGCTTGGGGACTAGCGTAACCTACGAGCAGTACTTC. Translation gives CASSLGTSVTYEQYF. Combining the CDR3 with reference TRBV13 and TRBJ2-7 gives the whole variable domain AAGVIQSPRHLIKEKRETATLKCYPIPRHDTVYWYQQGPGQDPQFLISFYEKMQSDKGSIPDRFSAQQFSDYHSELNMSSLELGDSALYFCASSLGTSVTYEQYFGPGTRLTVT.

This chain links TRBV21-1 with TRBJ1-3; the tabulated D call, TRBD1, remains unverified against the DNA. TRBV21-1 has pseudogene status. CDR3 length: 18 residues. This CDR3 reads CASSLWYYDRISGNTIYF. CDR3 sequence (DNA): TGTGCCAGCAGCCTCTGGTATTATGACAGGATCTCTGGAAACACCATATATTTT.

V gene TRBV5-1 combines with J gene TRBJ2-7; TRBD1 agrees at 8 bases. Germline CDR1 and CDR2: SGHRS and YFSETQ. V dropped 1 base and J dropped 4; count of bases not matched to a gene: 10. The CDR3 extends over 16 amino acids. Here the CDR3 reads CASSLSKSRDRYEQYF. The DNA for the CDR3 is TGCGCCAGCAGCTTGAGTAAGTCCCGGGACAGGTACGAGCAGTACTTC.

This chain links TRBV11-2 with TRBJ2-3, with 14 bases lining up with TRBD2. Per germline, CDR1 SGHAT and CDR2 FQNNGV. The CDR3 has 18 amino acids. The V gene end was trimmed by 2 bases and the J gene end by 1 base; junction bases not matched to a gene: 5. CDR3 sequence: CASSLRGTSGRGTDTQYF. The CDR3, as DNA: TGTGCCAGCAGCTTAAGGGGGACTAGCGGGAGAGGCACAGATACGCAGTATTTT.

The chain uses TRBV18 and TRBJ2-7, with D perhaps matching TRBD2 (5 bases). V shed 2 bases and J shed 5 bases, with 13 bases lying between them. CDR3 length equals 14 residues. CDR1 and CDR2 (germline): KGHSH, LQKENI. The CDR3 spells CASSPRAEVHEQYF. CDR3 DNA sequence: TGTGCCAGCTCACCAAGAGCGGAGGTCCACGAGCAGTACTTC.

The chain couples TRBV5-1 to TRBJ2-7; the D gene is possibly TRBD2 (6 bases). CDR1 and CDR2 from the germline V gene are SGHRS and YFSETQ. V lost 0 bases, J lost 3 bases, and 16 bases lay in between. CDR3 size: 16 residues. The CDR3 DNA sequence: TGCGCCAGCAGCTTGGGAGGACTACCTCTAAACTACGAGCAGTACTTC. This gives the protein CASSLGGLPLNYEQYF.

The chain links TRBV28 to TRBJ2-5; 7 bases align to TRBD2. The J segment lost 0 bases and the V segment lost 2 bases, leaving 12 bases of the junction unmatched. Germline V gene lookup returns CDR1 MDHEN and CDR2 SYDVKM. The CDR3 runs to 18 residues. CDR3 residues: CASSLERCWLADQETQYF. The DNA for the CDR3 is TGTGCCAGCAGTTTAGAACGGTGCTGGCTAGCGGACCAAGAGACCCAGTACTTC.

The J gene is TRBJ1-5, the V gene TRBV2, with 12 nucleotides matching TRBD1. Trimming took 0 bases from V and 0 from J; bases not matched to a gene: 9. The CDR3 has 20 amino acids. CDR1 SNHLY and CDR2 FYNNEI come from the germline V gene. CDR3 sequence: CASSEAPGTGGAGSNQPQHF. For the CDR3, the DNA is TGTGCCAGCAGTGAAGCGCCGGGGACAGGGGGCGCGGGTAGCAATCAGCCCCAGCATTTT.

This clone has just one count. The V and J genes are TRBV5-1 and TRBJ2-1; the D gene is possibly TRBD2 (6 bases). Trimming left V 8 bases short and J 2 bases short, with 14 bases between. CDR3 length equals 14 residues. Germline V lookup: CDR1 SGHRS, CDR2 YFSETQ. The CDR3 DNA reads as TGCGCCAGTCGTTCGAGACTAGCCTACAATGAGCAGTTCTTC. This sequence encodes CASRSRLAYNEQFF.

The chain joins TRBV28 to TRBJ2-7, with 8 bases that match TRBD2. V shed 2 bases, J shed 5 bases, and the junction held 5 bases outside the gene matches. Germline CDR1 is MDHEN and CDR2 is SYDVKM. This CDR3 is built from 14 residues. In DNA, the CDR3 is TGTGCCAGCAGTTTAGTCTGGACTAGCAACGAGCAGTACTTC. This gives the protein CASSLVWTSNEQYF.

The chain uses TRBV7-6 and TRBJ2-1, with 9 nucleotides matching TRBD2. Germline CDR1 reads SGHVS; CDR2 reads FNYEAQ. Trimming cost V 3 bases and J 7 bases; bases outside gene matches: 7. The CDR3 contains 15 residues. The CDR3 sequence: CASSFGSGSANEQFF. For the CDR3, the DNA is TGTGCCAGCAGCTTCGGTAGCGGGAGCGCAAATGAGCAGTTCTTC.

This clone was counted only a few times. This chain uses TRBV5-4 with TRBJ2-7, with a possible D match to TRBD2 (5 bases). Germline CDR1 SGHNT, CDR2 YYREEE (reference sequence). The CDR3 consists of 14 residues. Trimming stripped 4 bases from V and 0 bases from J, with 11 bases between. The CDR3 is CASSPRSGSYEQYF. In DNA, the CDR3 is TGTGCCAGCAGCCCCCGGAGCGGCTCCTACGAGCAGTACTTC.

This clone has just a few counts. The V gene is TRBV9, the J gene TRBJ2-5; D is perhaps TRBD1 (7 bases). Germline V gene data show CDR1 as SGDLS and CDR2 as YYNGEE. The CDR3 extends over 16 amino acids. Trimming pared 3 bases from V and 11 bases from J, leaving 26 bases between. The CDR3 coding sequence is TGTGCCAGCAGCGAGACGGATACAGGGGCCACGGGAGAGCAGTACTTC. Translating gives CASSETDTGATGEQYF.

The sample holds a few counts of this clone. The CDR3 spells CSVRGFNTEAFF. CDR3 nucleotide sequence: TGCAGCGTTAGAGGGTTCAACACTGAAGCTTTCTTT. The chain combines TRBV29-1 with TRBJ1-1; unclear D gene. CDR3 length: 12 amino acids. With 5 bases removed from V and 2 bases from J, the gap between germline ends came to 9 bases. The germline gives CDR1 SQVTM, CDR2 ANQGSEA.

As for this clone: The junction departs from the called germline gene at one end, perhaps through a read error. The V and J genes are TRBV20-1 and TRBJ2-7; 9 nucleotides align to TRBD2. Germline V gives CDR1 DFQATT, CDR2 SNEGSKA (reference sequence). CDR3 length: 11 amino acids. The CDR3 here is CSARVAGEVPF. The CDR3 bases are TGCAGTGCTAGAGTAGCGGGAGAAGTCCCTTTC.

J is TRBJ1-1 and V is TRBV28, with a weak D call TRBD1 (6 bases). This CDR3 spans 18 amino acids. From germline, CDR1 is MDHEN and CDR2 SYDVKM. The germline V and J ends were trimmed by 6 bases and 1 base, with 24 bases remaining between them. The CDR3 spells CASRGREGGVLENTEAFF. The CDR3 nucleotides are TGTGCCAGCAGGGGGCGGGAAGGGGGGGTTCTAGAGAACACTGAAGCTTTCTTT.

V usage is TRBV15 and J usage is TRBJ1-1; D unresolved. Germline-derived CDR1 and CDR2 are LNHNV and YYDKDF (reference sequence). The CDR3 has 16 residues. Trimming pared 2 bases from V and 0 bases from J, leaving 13 bases between. CDR3: CATSRISEAMNTEAFF. The CDR3 region has the DNA TGTGCCACCAGCAGAATATCGGAGGCAATGAACACTGAAGCTTTCTTT.

The chain is built from TRBV29-1 and TRBJ1-5; 7 bases fit TRBD1. This CDR3 region has 13 residues. Germline trimming cut 7 bases from V and 0 bases from J; bases unmatched to any gene: 3. The germline V gene encodes CDR1 SQVTM and CDR2 ANQGSEA. The CDR3 region has the DNA TGCAGCGGGGACAGAAATAGCAATCAGCCCCAGCATTTT. Amino acids: CSGDRNSNQPQHF.